A selection of T cell receptor beta chains follows, all from one sample in a study of blood T cell repertoires in COVID-19. The data were produced by immunoSEQ multiplex PCR, yet TCRdb's version contains in-frame clones alone and is incomplete. Here the sample spans approximately 200,000 clones, roughly 77% being singletons. The sequenced sample was peripheral blood. Receptors were obtained from an elderly woman with COVID-19, enrolled during active disease. CDR3s include the opening cysteine and the closing phenylalanine or tryptophan. The order of the fields is D gene, V gene, J gene, clone size, CDR3 DNA, CDR3 protein. The D gene is left open where the match is weak. Clone size appears in some rows only: once, few, many, or a class for an expanded clone.

d_gene: TRBD2
v_gene: TRBV27
j_gene: TRBJ2-1
abundance: -
CDR3nt: TGTGCCAGCAGTTTTAGCGGGAAAAACAATGAGCAGTTCTTC
CDR3aa: CASSFSGKNNEQFF

d_gene: TRBD2
v_gene: TRBV11-2
j_gene: TRBJ2-7
abundance: few
CDR3nt: TGTGCCAGCAGCATTAGCGGGGTGACCTACGAGCAGTACTTC
CDR3aa: CASSISGVTYEQYF

d_gene: -
v_gene: TRBV9
j_gene: TRBJ1-1
abundance: -
CDR3nt: TGTGCCAGCAGCGTAGCGTCAGGGATAATGAACACTGAAGCTTTCTTT
CDR3aa: CASSVASGIMNTEAFF

d_gene: -
v_gene: TRBV27
j_gene: TRBJ1-3
abundance: -
CDR3nt: TGTGCCAGCAGTTTAGCACAGGGAAACACCATATATTTT
CDR3aa: CASSLAQGNTIYF

d_gene: -
v_gene: TRBV7-2
j_gene: TRBJ2-7
abundance: few
CDR3nt: TGTGCCAGCAGCTTACACTACCCCTCCGAGCAGTACTTC
CDR3aa: CASSLHYPSEQYF

d_gene: -
v_gene: TRBV6-9
j_gene: TRBJ2-7
abundance: -
CDR3nt: TGTGCCAGCAGTTACCACGGCAGGGGCGACGAGCAGTACTTC
CDR3aa: CASSYHGRGDEQYF

d_gene: TRBD1
v_gene: TRBV5-1
j_gene: TRBJ2-5
abundance: -
CDR3nt: TGCGCCAGCAGTTCTTCACAGGGGGAAGCAGAGACCCAGTACTTC
CDR3aa: CASSSSQGEAETQYF

d_gene: TRBD2
v_gene: TRBV18
j_gene: TRBJ2-3
abundance: -
CDR3nt: TGTGCCAGCTCACGGGGACTATCGGATACGCAGTATTTT
CDR3aa: CASSRGLSDTQYF

d_gene: TRBD2
v_gene: TRBV3-1/TRBV3-2
j_gene: TRBJ2-1
abundance: -
CDR3nt: TGTGCCAGCAGCCTACTAGCGAATGAGCAGTTCTTC
CDR3aa: CASSLLANEQFF

d_gene: -
v_gene: TRBV4-3
j_gene: TRBJ1-1
abundance: -
CDR3nt: TGCGCCAGCAGCCAAGAAGTCACCGGCGACACAAAAGCTGAAGCTTTCTTT
CDR3aa: CASSQEVTGDTKAEAFF

d_gene: -
v_gene: TRBV5-6
j_gene: TRBJ1-1
abundance: -
CDR3nt: TGTGCCAGCAGCTTTACAGAGAACACTGAAGCTTTCTTT
CDR3aa: CASSFTENTEAFF

d_gene: TRBD1
v_gene: TRBV9
j_gene: TRBJ1-1
abundance: few
CDR3nt: TGTGCCAGCAGCGTGTACAGGGGCCTGGACACTGAAGCTTTCTTT
CDR3aa: CASSVYRGLDTEAFF

d_gene: TRBD2
v_gene: TRBV7-9
j_gene: TRBJ2-1
abundance: -
CDR3nt: TGTGCCAGCAGCCCCTTTGTGGGAGGGTACATAAATGAGCAGTTCTTC
CDR3aa: CASSPFVGGYINEQFF

d_gene: -
v_gene: TRBV5-4
j_gene: TRBJ2-3
abundance: -
CDR3nt: TGTGCCAGCAGCTCCCCTAGCGGCACAGATACGCAGTATTTT
CDR3aa: CASSSPSGTDTQYF

d_gene: TRBD2
v_gene: TRBV6-5
j_gene: TRBJ2-7
abundance: -
CDR3nt: TGTGCCAGTAGACTAGCGGGGGATTCCTACGAGCAGTACTTC
CDR3aa: CASRLAGDSYEQYF

d_gene: -
v_gene: TRBV5-1
j_gene: TRBJ2-5
abundance: -
CDR3nt: TGCGCCAGCAGCTTGGTCTCGTCCCAAGAGACCCAGTACTTC
CDR3aa: CASSLVSSQETQYF

d_gene: -
v_gene: TRBV7-2
j_gene: TRBJ1-2
abundance: -
CDR3nt: TGTGCCAGCAGCTTAGACAGGGTCTATGGCTACACCTTC
CDR3aa: CASSLDRVYGYTF

d_gene: TRBD2
v_gene: TRBV5-1
j_gene: TRBJ2-7
abundance: -
CDR3nt: TGCGCCAGCAGCCCCTGGGGAGGGGAGGGTTCCTACGAGCAGTACTTC
CDR3aa: CASSPWGGEGSYEQYF

d_gene: TRBD1
v_gene: TRBV28
j_gene: TRBJ1-2
abundance: few
CDR3nt: TGTGCCAGCTACAGGGGGCTGGACTATGGCTACACCTTC
CDR3aa: CASYRGLDYGYTF

d_gene: TRBD2
v_gene: TRBV3-1/TRBV3-2
j_gene: TRBJ2-3
abundance: -
CDR3nt: TGTGCCAGCAGCCGCTATCAACTAGCGGGGGCAAACACAGATACGCAGTATTTT
CDR3aa: CASSRYQLAGANTDTQYF

d_gene: -
v_gene: TRBV18
j_gene: TRBJ1-5
abundance: -
CDR3nt: TGTGCCAGCTCACCGGGGCTAGATCAGCCCCAGCATTTT
CDR3aa: CASSPGLDQPQHF

d_gene: TRBD1
v_gene: TRBV19
j_gene: TRBJ2-2
abundance: -
CDR3nt: TGTGCCAGTAGACGGGACAGGGAGAACGGGGAGCTGTTTTTT
CDR3aa: CASRRDRENGELFF

d_gene: -
v_gene: TRBV7-9
j_gene: TRBJ1-4
abundance: -
CDR3nt: TGTGCCAGCAGCCCTTTAGATGGATCGGGTGAAAAACTGTTTTTT
CDR3aa: CASSPLDGSGEKLFF

d_gene: -
v_gene: TRBV7-2
j_gene: TRBJ2-4
abundance: -
CDR3nt: TGTGCCAGCAGCTTAGCGATGACAAGCATAGCCAAAAACATTCAGTACTTC
CDR3aa: CASSLAMTSIAKNIQYF

d_gene: -
v_gene: TRBV19
j_gene: TRBJ1-5
abundance: -
CDR3nt: TGTGCCAGTAGTATAAAGCAGGGTCCTCAGCCCCAGCATTTT
CDR3aa: CASSIKQGPQPQHF

d_gene: -
v_gene: TRBV5-4
j_gene: TRBJ1-2
abundance: -
CDR3nt: TGTGCCAGCAGCTTGAAATCCAAACTCTATGGCTACACCTTC
CDR3aa: CASSLKSKLYGYTF

d_gene: -
v_gene: TRBV7-2
j_gene: TRBJ1-4
abundance: once
CDR3nt: TGTGCCAGCCGGAGTGGGGAGACAACTAATGAAAAACTGTTTTTT
CDR3aa: CASRSGETTNEKLFF

d_gene: -
v_gene: TRBV19
j_gene: TRBJ1-5
abundance: -
CDR3nt: TGTGCCAGTAGTATCCTAGGAGGGAATCAGCCCCAGCATTTT
CDR3aa: CASSILGGNQPQHF

d_gene: TRBD2
v_gene: TRBV5-1
j_gene: TRBJ2-7
abundance: -
CDR3nt: TGCGCCAGCAGCTCAGGGGCCAGCGGGAGGACCTACGAGCAGTACTTC
CDR3aa: CASSSGASGRTYEQYF

d_gene: TRBD2
v_gene: TRBV6-2/TRBV6-3
j_gene: TRBJ2-5
abundance: -
CDR3nt: TGTGCCAGCAGTTACTCGACTAGCGGGGAGAAAGAGACCCAGTACTTC
CDR3aa: CASSYSTSGEKETQYF